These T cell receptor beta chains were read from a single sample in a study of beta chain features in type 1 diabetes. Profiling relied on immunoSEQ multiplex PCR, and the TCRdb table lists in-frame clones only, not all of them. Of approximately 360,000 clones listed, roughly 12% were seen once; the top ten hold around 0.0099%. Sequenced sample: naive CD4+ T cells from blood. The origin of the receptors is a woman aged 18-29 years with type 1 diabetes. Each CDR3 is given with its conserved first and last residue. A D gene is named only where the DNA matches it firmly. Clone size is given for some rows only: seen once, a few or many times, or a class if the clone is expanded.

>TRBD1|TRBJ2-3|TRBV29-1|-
TGCAGCGCGGACCGGGACAGTCCTCCCACAGATACGCAGTATTTT
CSADRDSPPTDTQYF
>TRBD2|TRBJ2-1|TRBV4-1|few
TGCGCCAGCAGCCAAGGACTAGCGGGTTTGGCCCCCTACAATGAGCAGTTCTTC
CASSQGLAGLAPYNEQFF
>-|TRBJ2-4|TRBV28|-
TGTGCCAGCAGTCTTACAGGTCTATGGGTAGCCAAAAACATTCAGTACTTC
CASSLTGLWVAKNIQYF
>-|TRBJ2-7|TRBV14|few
TGTGCCAGCAGCCAAGGTGGGCGGGTGCAGTACTTC
CASSQGGRVQYF
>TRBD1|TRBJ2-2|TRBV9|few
TGTGCCAGCAGCGTCGGACAGGGCGCCGGGGAGCTGTTTTTT
CASSVGQGAGELFF
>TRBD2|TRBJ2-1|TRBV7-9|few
TGTGCCAGCAGGCCGGGACTAGCGGGAGTGGTAGGCTCCTACAATGAGCAGTTCTTC
CASRPGLAGVVGSYNEQFF
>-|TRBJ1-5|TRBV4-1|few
TGCGCCAGCAGCCAACAAGGACAGCTCAATCAGCCCCAGCATTTT
CASSQQGQLNQPQHF
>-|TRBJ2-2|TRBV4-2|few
TGTGCCAGCCGGGAGAAGGTGGGCACCGGGGAGCTGTTTTTT
CASREKVGTGELFF
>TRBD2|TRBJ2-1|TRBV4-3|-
TGCGCCAGCAGCCACCCTAGCGGGGGGGCCTCTTTTGAGCAGTTCTTC
CASSHPSGGASFEQFF
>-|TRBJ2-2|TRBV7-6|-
TGTGCCAGCAGCTTAGCGGGACATACCACCGGGGAGCTGTTTTTT
CASSLAGHTTGELFF
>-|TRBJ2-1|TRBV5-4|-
TGTGCCAGCGGACGCGGAGGGACCGACGGGTATGAGCAGTTCTTC
CASGRGGTDGYEQFF
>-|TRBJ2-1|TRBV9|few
TGTGCCAGCAGCGTAGGCGGGGAGTACAATGAGCAGTTCTTC
CASSVGGEYNEQFF
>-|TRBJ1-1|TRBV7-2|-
TGTGCCAGCAGCTTTCTGGCGGCGGGCGCTTTCTTT
CASSFLAAGAFF
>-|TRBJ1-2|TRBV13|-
TGTGCCAGCAGCTCGAAGGGGCTAGCTAACTATGGCTACACCTTC
CASSSKGLANYGYTF
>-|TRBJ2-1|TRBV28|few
TGTGCCAGCAGAGGCGGGGGCTCCACCTACAATGAGCAGTTCTTC
CASRGGGSTYNEQFF
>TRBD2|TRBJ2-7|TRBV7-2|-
TGTGCCAGCAGTATCGAAGGGCGGGGGAGCTACGAGCAGTACTTC
CASSIEGRGSYEQYF